The rows below give T cell receptor beta chains drawn from one sample of a study of low-dose radiotherapy and immunotherapy resistance in tumors. TCRdb independently ran MiXCR on the reads; one entry per CDR3 protein. There are more than 90,000 distinct CDR3 sequences in the sample; less than 25% occur only once, and 4.1% lies in the top ten. The sample consisted of PBMCs, taken after low-dose radiotherapy plus immunotherapy. Every receptor here comes from a male donor with prostate cancer. CDR3s include the opening cysteine and the closing phenylalanine or tryptophan. The order of the fields is V gene, D gene, J gene, clone size, CDR3 protein, CDR3 DNA. D genes are given only for firm matches. Only some rows state a clone size, as once, few, many or a class for expanded clones.

>TRBV21-1|NA|TRBJ1-2|many
CASSKESPVNYGYTF
TGTGCCAGCAGCAAAGAGAGCCCGGTTAACTATGGCTACACCTTC
>TRBV12-5|NA|TRBJ1-4|many
CASGAGWPNEKLFF
TGTGCTAGTGGAGCAGGGTGGCCTAATGAAAAACTGTTTTTT
>TRBV20-1|NA|TRBJ2-7|many
CSAREAMNYEQYF
TGCAGTGCTAGAGAGGCAATGAACTACGAGCAGTACTTC
>TRBV12-5|TRBD1|TRBJ1-5|NA
CASGLVLGQLRSPQHF
TGTGCTAGTGGTTTGGTGCTGGGACAGCTCCGTTCGCCCCAGCATTTT
>TRBV5-1|NA|TRBJ1-6|NA
CASSLVEAPYNSPLHF
TGCGCCAGCAGCTTGGTGGAGGCCCCCTATAATTCACCCCTCCACTTT
>TRBV5-6|TRBD1|TRBJ1-1|many
CASSWDRLNTEAFF
TGTGCCAGCAGCTGGGACAGGTTGAACACTGAAGCTTTCTTT
>TRBV3-1|NA|TRBJ2-1|many
CASSQDRGNEQFF
TGTGCCAGCAGCCAAGACAGGGGCAATGAGCAGTTCTTC
>TRBV7-2|NA|TRBJ2-2|once
CASSLLRTTVFRELFF
TGTGCCAGCAGCTTACTTAGGACTACGGTGTTTAGGGAGCTGTTTTTT
>TRBV6-2/TRBV6-3|NA|TRBJ2-3|few
CASSYPRLRGDTQYF
TGTGCCAGCAGTTACCCCCGCCTTAGGGGCGATACGCAGTATTTT
>TRBV6-1|NA|TRBJ1-4|many
CASSEFRDEKLFF
TGTGCCAGCAGTGAATTCAGGGATGAAAAACTGTTTTTT
>TRBV14|NA|TRBJ2-1|NA
CASSPPGVFRDNEQFF
TGTGCCAGCAGCCCTCCGGGGGTCTTTCGGGACAATGAGCAGTTCTTC
>TRBV5-5|TRBD1|TRBJ2-1|NA
CASSLDTGTGGSEQFF
TGTGCCAGCAGCTTGGACACCGGGACAGGGGGTAGTGAGCAGTTCTTC
>TRBV20-1|NA|TRBJ1-2|many
CSADPGGGRGYTF
TGCAGTGCTGACCCAGGCGGGGGTCGGGGCTACACCTTC
>TRBV5-5|TRBD1|TRBJ2-3|many
CATFRGGPTDTQYF
TGTGCCACCTTTAGAGGGGGCCCCACAGATACGCAGTATTTT
>TRBV3-1|NA|TRBJ2-3|many
CASSQAGTWGTDTQYF
TGTGCCAGCAGCCAGGCCGGGACCTGGGGCACAGATACGCAGTATTTT
>TRBV7-2|NA|TRBJ2-1|NA
CASSLSGTYNEQFF
TGTGCCAGCAGCTTAAGTGGAACTTACAATGAGCAGTTCTTC
>TRBV10-3|TRBD1|TRBJ1-1|NA
CATRRDRGPVEAFF
TGTGCCACCAGAAGGGACAGGGGGCCGGTTGAAGCTTTCTTT
>TRBV30|NA|TRBJ2-1|many
CAWSGGYNEQFF
TGTGCCTGGAGTGGGGGGTACAATGAGCAGTTCTTC
>TRBV20-1|NA|TRBJ1-2|few
CSARPQGYGYTF
TGCAGTGCTAGGCCCCAGGGTTATGGCTACACCTTC
>TRBV2|NA|TRBJ2-2|many
CASSDEPLNTGELFF
TGTGCCAGCAGTGATGAGCCTCTTAACACCGGGGAGCTGTTTTTT
>TRBV28|NA|TRBJ2-1|few
CASRPEPSYNEQFF
TGTGCCAGCAGACCCGAGCCTTCCTACAATGAGCAGTTCTTC
>TRBV14|NA|TRBJ1-1|many
CASSQDSLAEAFF
TGTGCCAGCAGCCAAGATAGCTTGGCTGAAGCTTTCTTT
>TRBV9|NA|TRBJ1-1|NA
CASSVDVSGGMNTEAFF
TGTGCCAGCAGCGTAGATGTTTCCGGCGGGATGAACACTGAAGCTTTCTTT
>TRBV3-1|TRBD1|TRBJ2-5|many
CASSQGTGLQETQYF
TGTGCCAGCAGCCAAGGGACAGGTCTCCAAGAGACCCAGTACTTC
>TRBV9|TRBD2|TRBJ2-1|many
CASSERGLSGANNEQFF
TGTGCCAGCAGCGAGAGGGGATTAAGCGGGGCCAACAATGAGCAGTTCTTC
>TRBV7-8|TRBD2|TRBJ2-1|many
CASNQRGANEQFF
TGTGCCAGCAACCAGCGGGGGGCCAATGAGCAGTTCTTC
>TRBV7-9|NA|TRBJ2-7|many
CASRQAAVEAPVF
TGTGCCAGCAGACAGGCGGCCGTGGAGGCCCCCGTCTTC
>TRBV19|NA|TRBJ2-1|many
CASSKYGARDEQFF
TGTGCCAGTAGTAAGTACGGGGCCCGAGATGAGCAGTTCTTC
>TRBV28|NA|TRBJ1-1|NA
CASSRRGRGTEAFF
TGTGCCAGCAGCCGCAGGGGTAGGGGCACTGAAGCTTTCTTT
>TRBV7-2|NA|TRBJ2-5|many
CASSPPSQETQYF
TGTGCCAGCAGCCCCCCCAGCCAAGAGACCCAGTACTTC
>TRBV4-1|NA|TRBJ2-1|many
CASSQDRGGEQFF
TGCGCCAGCAGCCAAGACAGGGGGGGTGAGCAGTTCTTC
>TRBV20-1|TRBD1|TRBJ2-7|many
CSAHNQGAVTPYF
TGCAGTGCGCACAACCAGGGGGCGGTTACCCCGTACTTC
>TRBV18|TRBD2|TRBJ2-1|many
CASSLSSGSSYNEQFF
TGTGCCAGCTCATTATCTAGCGGATCATCCTACAATGAGCAGTTCTTC
>TRBV2|NA|TRBJ1-4|many
CASSDGRSNEKLFF
TGTGCCAGCAGTGATGGCAGAAGTAATGAAAAACTGTTTTTT
>TRBV12-3/TRBV12-4|NA|TRBJ2-1|many
CASRTGRGNEQFF
TGTGCCAGCAGGACAGGGAGGGGCAATGAGCAGTTCTTC
>TRBV5-1|TRBD1|TRBJ2-7|many
CASSLGQGPSEQYF
TGCGCCAGCAGCTTGGGACAGGGCCCAAGCGAGCAGTACTTC
>TRBV10-2|NA|TRBJ1-5|NA
CASSEYLQPQHF
TGCGCCAGCAGTGAGTACCTACAGCCCCAGCATTTT
>TRBV4-2|TRBD2|TRBJ2-2|NA
CASSVRAGGDTGELFF
TGTGCCAGCAGCGTGCGGGCGGGGGGAGACACCGGGGAGCTGTTTTTT
>TRBV5-1|TRBD1|TRBJ1-6|once
CASSPGQYLRSPLHF
TGCGCCAGCAGCCCGGGACAGTATTTGAGATCACCCCTCCACTTT
>TRBV27|NA|TRBJ2-7|NA
CASSLSLARPAYEQYF
TGTGCCAGCAGTTTATCTTTGGCCAGGCCCGCTTACGAGCAGTACTTC
>TRBV5-1|TRBD2|TRBJ2-5|many
CASSSLTSGGAGETQYF
TGCGCCAGCAGCTCCTTGACTAGCGGGGGGGCTGGAGAGACCCAGTACTTC
>TRBV12-3/TRBV12-4|NA|TRBJ1-1|many
CASSNWATGAFF
TGTGCCAGCTCCAATTGGGCAACGGGAGCTTTCTTT
>TRBV20-1|NA|TRBJ1-3|many
CSARRPWTETGGNTIYF
TGCAGTGCTAGGCGTCCGTGGACAGAAACTGGCGGAAACACCATATATTTT
>TRBV10-1|NA|TRBJ1-1|few
CASSESESGGTEAFF
TGCGCCAGCAGTGAGTCGGAATCGGGGGGAACTGAAGCTTTCTTT
>TRBV2|TRBD2|TRBJ2-1|few
CASTAGGGGANEQFF
TGTGCCAGCACCGCCGGGGGCGGGGGGGCAAATGAGCAGTTCTTC
>TRBV29-1|NA|TRBJ2-7|NA
CSVLVAYEQYF
TGCAGCGTTCTGGTAGCCTACGAGCAGTACTTC
>TRBV5-1|TRBD1|TRBJ1-1|few
CASSPHTRTGMNTEAFF
TGCGCCAGCAGCCCGCACACTCGGACAGGGATGAACACTGAAGCTTTCTTT
>TRBV2|NA|TRBJ2-5|many
CASRTTRWETQYF
TGTGCCAGCAGGACGACTCGGTGGGAGACCCAGTACTTC
>TRBV20-1|TRBD2|TRBJ2-1|many
CSAMGSGVPYNEQFF
TGCAGTGCAATGGGTAGCGGGGTCCCCTACAATGAGCAGTTCTTC
>TRBV15|NA|TRBJ2-7|few
CATSRILAYEQYF
TGTGCCACCAGCAGAATACTTGCCTACGAGCAGTACTTC
>TRBV7-2|TRBD1|TRBJ1-1|many
CASSLVGQGVMNTEAFF
TGTGCCAGCAGCTTAGTTGGACAGGGAGTGATGAACACTGAAGCTTTCTTT
>TRBV11-2|NA|TRBJ2-1|NA
CATKPLVGSYNEQFF
TGTGCCACCAAACCTCTAGTCGGCTCCTACAATGAGCAGTTCTTC
>TRBV5-5|NA|TRBJ2-1|many
CASSPRGFSYNEQFF
TGTGCCAGCAGCCCTCGGGGGTTCTCCTACAATGAGCAGTTCTTC